This T cell receptor beta chain was sequenced in a study of shared clonotypes between healthy human individuals. Assay used: immunoSEQ multiplex PCR; TCRdb lists only in-frame clones, some missing. The profile shows some 2,000,000 clones, 85% to 95% of them singletons. Every one of the donors was a Caucasian adult that lived in Nashville, Tennessee. Germline values: CDR1 SQVTM, CDR2 ANQGSEA. Trimming took 3 bases from V and 5 from J, leaving 10 bases between them. This CDR3 is 12 amino acids long. Details on this clone: Its antigen is unidentified.

Broader study findings: Some clonotypes were shared by all four sorted-subset donors, while others were not shared. The non-shared ones had lower generation probabilities than the shared ones. The study found approximately 5% of naive CD4 clonotypes shared across a handful of donors.

Sequencing input: naive CD4+ T cells sorted from blood. The subset denotes: CD45RA+ positively selected. The sequence derives from a man aged 18 to 29 in good health. The genes are TRBV29-1 and TRBJ2-5, with D perhaps TRBD1 (6 bases). The chain's CDR3 is CSVDRGRETQYF. In DNA form, the CDR3 reads TGCAGCGTTGACAGGGGACGGGAGACCCAGTACTTC.